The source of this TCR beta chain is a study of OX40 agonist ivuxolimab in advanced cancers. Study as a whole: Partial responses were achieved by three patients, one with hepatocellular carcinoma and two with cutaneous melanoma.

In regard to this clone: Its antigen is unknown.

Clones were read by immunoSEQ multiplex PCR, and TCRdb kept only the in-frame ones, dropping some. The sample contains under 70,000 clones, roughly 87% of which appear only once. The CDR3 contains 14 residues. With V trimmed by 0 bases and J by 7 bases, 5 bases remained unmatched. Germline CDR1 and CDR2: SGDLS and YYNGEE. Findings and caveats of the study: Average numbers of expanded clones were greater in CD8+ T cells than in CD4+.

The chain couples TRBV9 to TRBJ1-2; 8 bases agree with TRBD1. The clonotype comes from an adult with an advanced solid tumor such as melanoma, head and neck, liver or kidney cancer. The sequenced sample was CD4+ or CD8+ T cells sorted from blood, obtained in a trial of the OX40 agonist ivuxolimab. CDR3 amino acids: CASSVVGTGGGYTF. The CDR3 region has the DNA TGTGCCAGCAGCGTAGTCGGTACAGGGGGTGGCTACACCTTC.